These T cell receptor beta chains were read from a single sample in a study of OX40 agonist ivuxolimab in advanced cancers. Here immunoSEQ multiplex PCR was the method, and the copy in TCRdb shows in-frame clones only, minus some. The table includes some 65,000 clones, roughly 89% detected once. Sequenced here: CD4+ or CD8+ T cells sorted from blood, sampled in a trial of the OX40 agonist ivuxolimab. The source of these receptors is an adult with an advanced solid tumor such as melanoma, head and neck, liver or kidney cancer. CDR3s include the opening cysteine and the closing phenylalanine or tryptophan.

V	J	CDR3
TRBV7-9	TRBJ1-2	CASSLGTIYGYTF
TRBV15	TRBJ1-2	CATSREDRGVNGYTF
TRBV10-2	TRBJ1-5	CASSGQGATNQPQHF
TRBV19	TRBJ2-7	CASRISGDSYYEQYF
TRBV7-3	TRBJ2-1	CASSLLAGGINEQFF
TRBV7-3	TRBJ2-3	CASSLVMADTQYF
TRBV27	TRBJ1-2	CASSLTLGVPYGYTF
TRBV28	TRBJ2-3	CASSGRTSGFTDTQYF
TRBV15	TRBJ1-1	CATSRFRENTEAFF
TRBV27	TRBJ2-1	CASSLQGANEQFF
TRBV9	TRBJ2-1	CASSASGGAGEQFF
TRBV5-3	TRBJ1-6	CARSPTGSVPSSPLHF
TRBV10-3	TRBJ2-7	CAISEDRYYEQYF
TRBV7-9	TRBJ2-7	CASRDSLSYEQYF
TRBV27	TRBJ2-1	CASSFAGGYNEQFF
TRBV11-2	TRBJ2-3	CASSLDRGRFTDTQYF
TRBV5-5	TRBJ2-1	CASSEDSNEQFF
TRBV6-1	TRBJ1-3	CASRLTELSGNTIYF
TRBV7-3	TRBJ2-3	CASSLIRGTADTQYF
TRBV9	TRBJ2-4	CASSPGNIQYF
TRBV7-9	TRBJ1-5	CASSLGVQVNQPQHF
TRBV27	TRBJ2-7	CASSPLSSSYEQYF
TRBV7-8	TRBJ2-3	CASSNAGPDTQYF
TRBV28	TRBJ2-3	CASSPGLGRPPDTQYF
TRBV6-4	TRBJ2-5	CASSDLDLYQETQYF
TRBV10-3	TRBJ1-3	CAIPEEGGNTIYF
TRBV27	TRBJ1-2	CASSLSGLGDGYTF
TRBV19	TRBJ1-2	CASSLPSYGYTF
TRBV28	TRBJ1-4	CASSPPPRAGITNEKLFF
TRBV27	TRBJ1-6	CASSLNLGSPLHF
TRBV4-1	TRBJ1-1	CASSHGGTEAFF
TRBV5-1	TRBJ2-2	CASSPGIWGRNTGELFF
TRBV2	TRBJ2-3	CASSEYRGRTDTQYF
TRBV2	TRBJ2-3	CASRGPSQYF
TRBV5-1	TRBJ2-7	CASSYDSYEQYF
TRBV4-1	TRBJ1-1	CASSHEDRGLEAFF
TRBV5-6	TRBJ1-1	CASSLGQGKPEAFF
TRBV7-9	TRBJ1-2	CASRAPDKGYGYTF
TRBV6-4	TRBJ1-1	CASSGQRRQTEAFF
TRBV12-5	TRBJ2-1	CASGFEKVAGGPHKDNEQFF
TRBV4-1	TRBJ1-2	CASSQEDAGSYGYTF
TRBV19	TRBJ2-1	CASSALSGTPSYNEQFF
TRBV27	TRBJ2-1	CASSFGLAAEQFF
TRBV7-8	TRBJ2-7	CASRDKPENEQYF
TRBV28	TRBJ2-3	CASSSPDWRDTQYF
TRBV6-6	TRBJ1-1	CASSPDIEAFF
TRBV28	TRBJ2-5	CASSPRDREKETQYF
TRBV14	TRBJ2-1	CASSQPKGFPAYNEQFF
TRBV30	TRBJ1-5	CAWRDAGYNQPQHF
TRBV2	TRBJ2-7	CASSDGQLSYEQYF
TRBV7-3	TRBJ2-3	CASSSPLAADTDTQYF
TRBV7-9	TRBJ2-5	CASSLGGIEETQYF
TRBV5-8	TRBJ2-7	CASSPTGVYEQYF
TRBV19	TRBJ2-7	CASSNDIDEQYF
TRBV11-3	NA	CASSLERQGRGLRFGEQYF